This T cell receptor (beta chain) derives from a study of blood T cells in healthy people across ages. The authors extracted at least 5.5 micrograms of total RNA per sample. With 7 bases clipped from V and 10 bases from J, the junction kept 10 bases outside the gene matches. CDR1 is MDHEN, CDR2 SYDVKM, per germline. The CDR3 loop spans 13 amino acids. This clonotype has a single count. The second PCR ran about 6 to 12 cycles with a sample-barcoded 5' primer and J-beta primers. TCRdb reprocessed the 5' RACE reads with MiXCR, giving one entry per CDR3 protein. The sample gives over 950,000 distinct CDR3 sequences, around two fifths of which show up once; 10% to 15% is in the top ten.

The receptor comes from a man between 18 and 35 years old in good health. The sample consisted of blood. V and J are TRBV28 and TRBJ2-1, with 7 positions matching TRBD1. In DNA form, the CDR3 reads TGTGCCAGCAACGCAGGGGGATCCTACGAGCAGTTCTTC. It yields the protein CASNAGGSYEQFF. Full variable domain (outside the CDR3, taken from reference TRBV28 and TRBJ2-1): DVKVTQSSRYLVKRTGEKVFLECVQDMDHENMFWYRQDPGLGLRLIYFSYDVKMKEKGDIPEGYSVSREKKERFSLILESASTNQTSMYLCASNAGGSYEQFFGPGTRLTVL.